This is a list of T cell receptor beta chains from one sample in a study of shared clonotypes between healthy human individuals. Assay: immunoSEQ multiplex PCR; the TCRdb copy retains only in-frame clones and omits some. In the table there are about 1.1 million clones, roughly 77% of which are singletons. The sample comprised memory CD4+ T cells from PBMCs. The origin of the receptors is a man in his late teens or twenties in good health. Some clones in this sample may be carry-over from other donors' samples. Each CDR3 is given with its conserved first and last residue. A D gene is named only where the DNA matches it firmly. The size entry is marked missing in some rows and otherwise reads once, few, many or a size class.

TRBJ2-7,NA,TRBV5-6,TRBD2,TGTGCCAGCAGCTTGCTAAGCGGGAGGGCCGTTTACGAGCAGTACTTC,CASSLLSGRAVYEQYF
TRBJ2-3,NA,TRBV5-4,NA,TGTGCCAGCAGACCTTCTAGCATCCCCCTCACAGATACGCAGTATTTT,CASRPSSIPLTDTQYF
TRBJ2-2,NA,TRBV25-1,TRBD2,TGTGCCAGCAGTGAAGGCGGGAGTTGGGAAACCGGGGAGCTGTTTTTT,CASSEGGSWETGELFF
TRBJ1-5,NA,TRBV30,NA,TGTGCCTGGAAGAGCCAGGGGAGAGGACAGCCCCAGCATTTT,CAWKSQGRGQPQHF
TRBJ2-7,NA,TRBV7-2,NA,TGTGCCAGCAGCTTAGCCGGGAGCTCCTACGAGCAGTACTTC,CASSLAGSSYEQYF
TRBJ1-5,NA,TRBV7-2,TRBD1,TGTGCCAGCAGCTCAGGGGACAGGGGCTCGCATCAGCCCCAGCATTTT,CASSSGDRGSHQPQHF
TRBJ2-2,NA,TRBV9,NA,TGTGCCAGCAGCGTTGGGGGCAGTACGAACACCGGGGAGCTGTTTTTT,CASSVGGSTNTGELFF
TRBJ2-5,once,TRBV5-4,TRBD1,TGTGCCAGCAGCTTGGCCGGGACAGGGCGTTCGGGGACCCAGTACTTC,CASSLAGTGRSGTQYF
TRBJ1-2,few,TRBV18,NA,TGTGCCAGCTCCCCCCGGGACACAGATGGCTACACCTTC,CASSPRDTDGYTF
TRBJ1-1,NA,TRBV7-3,NA,TGTGCCAGCAGCCGCCGGATGGACACTGAAGCTTTCTTT,CASSRRMDTEAFF
TRBJ2-2,NA,TRBV5-1,NA,TGCGCCAGCAGCTTGGCCGGATATAACACCGGGGAGCTGTTTTTT,CASSLAGYNTGELFF
TRBJ2-2,NA,TRBV9,NA,TGTGCCAGCAGCGTAGGACGGACGAGGAACACCGGGGAGCTGTTTTTT,CASSVGRTRNTGELFF
TRBJ2-1,NA,TRBV6-5,TRBD2,TGTGCCAGCAGTTCTCTAGCGGGAGGGTATAACAATGAGCAGTTCTTC,CASSSLAGGYNNEQFF
TRBJ2-5,NA,TRBV9,NA,TGTGCCAGCAGCCATAGAGGGGTTCAAGAGACCCAGTACTTC,CASSHRGVQETQYF
TRBJ1-1,NA,TRBV7-9,TRBD1,TGTGCCAGCAGGTATACAGGGGGCGGCACTGAAGCTTTCTTT,CASRYTGGGTEAFF